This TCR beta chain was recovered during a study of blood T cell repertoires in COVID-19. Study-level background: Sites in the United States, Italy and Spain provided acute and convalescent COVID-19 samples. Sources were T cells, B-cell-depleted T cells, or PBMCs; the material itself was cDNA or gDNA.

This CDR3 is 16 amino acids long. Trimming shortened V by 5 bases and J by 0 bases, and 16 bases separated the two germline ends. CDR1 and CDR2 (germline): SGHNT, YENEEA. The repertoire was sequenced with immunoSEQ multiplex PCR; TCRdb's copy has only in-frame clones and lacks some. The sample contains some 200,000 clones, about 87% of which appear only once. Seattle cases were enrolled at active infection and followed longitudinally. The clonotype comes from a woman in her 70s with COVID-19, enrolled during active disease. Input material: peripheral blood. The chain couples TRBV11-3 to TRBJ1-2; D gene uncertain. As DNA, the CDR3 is TGTGCCAGCAGCGTACCCTCGGGAGAGCCTAACTATGGCTACACCTTC. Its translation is CASSVPSGEPNYGYTF.